These 27 T cell receptor beta chains came from one sample sequenced in a study of cytomegalovirus exposure and HLA in healthy donors. Primers: 60 Vbeta forward and 13 Jbeta reverse. Clones were sequenced by immunoSEQ multiplex PCR, and TCRdb holds only the in-frame ones, with some missing. The sample has some 130,000 clones, around 80% seen once. What was sequenced was PBMCs. All receptors come from a man aged 40-50 years in good health and CMV-seropositive.

This sequence joins TRBV29-1 and TRBJ1-1, with D maybe TRBD1 (6 bases). This CDR3 spans 13 amino acids. Germline loops: CDR1 SQVTM, CDR2 ANQGSEA. Trimming took off 7 bases at V and 1 base at J, with 13 bases between the two ends. The CDR3 sequence: CSARRGSNTEAFF. Here the CDR3 DNA reads TGCAGCGCCCGAAGGGGGTCGAACACTGAAGCTTTCTTT.

V usage is TRBV7-2 and J usage is TRBJ1-5; 10 bases map to TRBD1. Germline V lookup: CDR1 SGHTA, CDR2 FQGNSA. The CDR3 is made up of 14 amino acids. V lost 5 bases to trimming and J lost 5 bases; unmatched junction nucleotides: 3. The CDR3: CASSRQGAHQPQHF. The CDR3 DNA sequence: TGTGCCAGCAGCCGACAGGGGGCACATCAGCCCCAGCATTTT.

The chain employs TRBV28 and TRBJ2-7, with TRBD1 matching 11 bases. CDR3 length: 16 residues. CDR1 MDHEN and CDR2 SYDVKM come from the germline V gene. The J segment lost 3 bases and the V segment lost 6 bases, leaving 10 bases of the junction unmatched. The CDR3 nucleotides are TGTGCCAGCAGACCCACCGGGACAGGGGGGGACTACGAGCAGTACTTC. This gives the protein CASRPTGTGGDYEQYF.

The chain links TRBV5-1 to TRBJ2-2; the D is unclear. Between the trimmed V and J ends, which lost 7 bases and 2 bases, there was a span of 9 bases. Germline CDR1 and CDR2: SGHRS and YFSETQ. This CDR3 contains 13 residues. In nucleotides, the CDR3 is TGCGCCAGCTACGCTAGTAACACCGGGGAGCTGTTTTTT. It encodes CASYASNTGELFF.

This clone came up a few times. The chain employs TRBV19 and TRBJ2-1; 15 nucleotides align to TRBD2. V trimming: 1 base; J trimming: 7 bases; junction bases outside the gene matches: 14. Looked up from germline, CDR1 is LNHDA and CDR2 is SQIVND (reference sequence). This CDR3 is 20 amino acids long. The CDR3 DNA sequence: TGTGCCAGTAGTATAGCACCTTGGAGGACTAGCGGGAGGGCCAAAAATGAGCAGTTCTTC. This gives the protein CASSIAPWRTSGRAKNEQFF.

This clone was counted once. CDR3 loop: CAWSSGTSGDNEQFF. CDR3 in DNA: TGTGCCTGGAGTTCCGGGACTAGCGGTGACAATGAGCAGTTCTTC. The rearrangement uses TRBV30 and TRBJ2-1, with 11 bases matching TRBD2. V dropped 2 bases and J dropped 5; count of bases not matched to a gene: 5. The CDR3 covers 15 residues. Germline CDR1 is GTSNPN and CDR2 is SVGIG (reference sequence).

The count of this clone is one. The CDR3 protein is CASSQAQTGSYEQYF. The CDR3 DNA is TGTGCCAGCAGCCAAGCGCAGACGGGCTCCTACGAGCAGTACTTC. The chain carries TRBV7-9 and TRBJ2-7; D not resolved. The length of the CDR3 is 15 residues. The V and J ends lost 5 bases and 0 bases respectively, with 14 bases between them. Germline lookup yields CDR1 SEHNR and CDR2 FQNEAQ (reference sequence).

The V gene is TRBV7-9, the J gene TRBJ2-5, with D unclear. The J call may be in error: the DNA end matches TRBJ2-7 better. The CDR3 totals 11 residues. Germline V gene lookup returns CDR1 SEHNR and CDR2 FQNEAQ (reference sequence). The chain's CDR3 is CASSLGPEQYF. The CDR3 DNA follows: TGTGCCAGCAGCTTAGGTCCCGAGCAGTACTTC.

The chain uses TRBV15 and TRBJ2-5, with TRBD1 as a possible D gene (6 bases). In germline, CDR1 is LNHNV, CDR2 YYDKDF (reference sequence). The CDR3 has 16 residues. V was trimmed by 1 base and J by 0 bases, leaving 12 bases between them. Here the CDR3 DNA reads TGTGCCACCAGCAGAGTAAGACAGGCCAACCAAGAGACCCAGTACTTC. The encoded protein is CATSRVRQANQETQYF.

This chain uses TRBV7-2 with TRBJ1-4; possible D gene TRBD1, 6 bases. CDR1 and CDR2 from the germline V gene are SGHTA and FQGNSA. The CDR3 is made up of 15 amino acids. Trimming removed 5 bases at V and 2 bases at J, with 12 bases between. CDR3 sequence: CASSPTGQTNEKLFF. The CDR3 region has the DNA TGTGCCAGCAGCCCCACCGGACAGACTAATGAAAAACTGTTTTTT. The variable domain in full, with the rest retrieved from reference TRBV7-2 and TRBJ1-4, is GAGVSQSPSNKVTEKGKDVELRCDPISGHTALYWYRQSLGQGLEFLIYFQGNSAPDKSGLPSDRFSAERTGGSVSTLTIQRTQQEDSAVYLCASSPTGQTNEKLFFGSGTQLSVL.

The chain combines TRBV5-5 with TRBJ1-5, with D possibly TRBD1 on 5 matching bases. Germline-derived CDR1 and CDR2 are SGHKS and YYEKEE (reference sequence). Trimming cost V 1 base and J 1 base, with 6 bases left between them. There are 14 residues in the CDR3. CDR3 nucleotide sequence: TGTGCCAGCAGCTTGCGGGGGAGCAATCAGCCCCAGCATTTT. Translating it yields CASSLRGSNQPQHF.

This clone has only one observation. Distinct nucleotide sequences in the sample also encode this CDR3. This chain joins TRBV4-1 and TRBJ2-7; 8 bases are shared with TRBD1. The CDR3 contains 14 residues. Germline lookup yields CDR1 MGHRA and CDR2 YSYEKL. The V segment lost 4 bases and the J segment 2 bases; nucleotides outside the gene matches: 4. CDR3 nucleotides: TGCGCCAGCAGCCGACCGGGACAGGCCTACGAGCAGTACTTC. This translates into CASSRPGQAYEQYF.

V is TRBV6-5 and J is TRBJ1-1, with D hard to call. V lost 8 bases and J 1 base, leaving 14 bases between the germline ends. In germline, CDR1 is MNHEY, CDR2 SVGAGI. The CDR3 covers 14 residues. The DNA of the CDR3 is TGTGCCAGCCTACGAACCAGGTCGAACACTGAAGCTTTCTTT. Amino acids: CASLRTRSNTEAFF.

The CDR3 loop is CASSQDRGAAKNIQYF. The CDR3 coding sequence is TGTGCCAGCAGCCAAGATCGGGGTGCGGCCAAAAACATTCAGTACTTC. V and J are TRBV14 and TRBJ2-4, with D maybe TRBD2 (5 bases). V gave up 0 bases and J gave up 1 base, with 10 bases separating them. Germline V gives CDR1 SGHDN, CDR2 FVKESK. The CDR3 consists of 16 residues.

The CDR3 DNA reads as TGTGCCAGCAGCCAAGAAGAGGGCAGGGGCCAAGAAAAACTGTTTTTT. Translating it yields CASSQEEGRGQEKLFF. The V call is TRBV4-2, the J call TRBJ1-4; D is perhaps TRBD1 (6 bases). Trimming shortened V by 0 bases and J by 8 bases, and 16 bases separated the two germline ends. The CDR3 contains 16 residues. Germline CDR1 reads LGHNA; CDR2 reads YNFKEQ.

This chain links TRBV6-5 with TRBJ1-2; D is ambiguous. Trimming shortened V by 4 bases and J by 5 bases, and 20 bases separated the two germline ends. CDR1 is MNHEY, CDR2 SVGAGI, per germline. The CDR3 consists of 16 residues. Here the CDR3 DNA reads TGTGCCAGCAGTTCCCCTAGAAGAGGTTTGACTTATGGCTACACCTTC. Translated, it gives CASSSPRRGLTYGYTF.

This clone was found a few times. The chain uses TRBV5-6 and TRBJ1-1; D is undetermined. The CDR3 is made up of 16 amino acids. V was pared by 0 bases and J by 6 bases, with 18 bases between. Germline V CDR1 and CDR2: SGHDT, YYEEEE. In nucleotides, the CDR3 is TGTGCCAGCAGCTTGGGGAGCGCCTCCTTCACTGCTGAAGCTTTCTTT. It specifies CASSLGSASFTAEAFF.

This clone occurred a few times. The chain employs TRBV7-8 and TRBJ2-7, with 8 bases identical to TRBD2. The CDR3 is made up of 14 amino acids. After removal of 2 bases from V and 2 bases from J, the junction contained 2 bases not matched to a gene. Germline loops: CDR1 SGHVS, CDR2 FQNEAQ. The CDR3 bases are TGTGCCAGCAGCTTACCGGGAGGGCCCTACGAGCAGTACTTC. It is translated as CASSLPGGPYEQYF.

The V call is TRBV29-1, the J call TRBJ1-3; a possible D gene is TRBD1 (5 bases). Trimming took 3 bases from V and 0 from J, leaving 15 bases between them. Germline CDR1 reads SQVTM; CDR2 reads ANQGSEA. This CDR3 has 16 residues. The CDR3 coding sequence is TGCAGCGTTGACGGGAGACTAGGGGTCTCTGGAAACACCATATATTTT. Translation: CSVDGRLGVSGNTIYF.

This clone ranks as medium-sized. J is TRBJ2-2 and V is TRBV7-6; 10 bases match TRBD1. Germline values: CDR1 SGHVS, CDR2 FNYEAQ. This CDR3 is 17 amino acids long. The V segment lost 4 bases and the J segment 0 bases; nucleotides outside the gene matches: 5. The CDR3 region has the DNA TGTGCCAGCAGCTACAGACAGGGGGCGTCGAACACCGGGGAGCTGTTTTTT. Amino acids: CASSYRQGASNTGELFF.

The chain has TRBV27 and TRBJ1-1; D is ambiguous. Trimming removed 5 bases at V and 0 bases at J, with 13 bases between. CDR1 is MNHEY, CDR2 SMNVEV, per germline (reference sequence). The CDR3 sequence is 15 residues long. The DNA for the CDR3 is TGTGCCAGCAGTCCTATTGGAGCTATGAACACTGAAGCTTTCTTT. It codes for CASSPIGAMNTEAFF.

The chain joins TRBV15 to TRBJ2-1; 9 nucleotides agree with TRBD2. CDR1 is LNHNV and CDR2 is YYDKDF in the germline V gene (reference sequence). After removal of 0 bases from V and 2 bases from J, the junction contained 8 bases not matched to a gene. The CDR3 has 18 amino acids. The CDR3 bases are TGTGCCACCAGCAGAGATTGGGCTAGCGGGAACCCCTACAATGAGCAGTTCTTC. It codes for CATSRDWASGNPYNEQFF.

The J gene is TRBJ1-1, the V gene TRBV7-9; unclear D gene. Trimming took off 7 bases at V and 3 bases at J, with 12 bases between the two ends. This CDR3 spans 13 amino acids. The germline gives CDR1 SEHNR, CDR2 FQNEAQ (reference sequence). The CDR3, as DNA: TGTGCCAGCACGCCCGCGCAGGACACTGAAGCTTTCTTT. Protein sequence: CASTPAQDTEAFF.

V gene TRBV19 combines with J gene TRBJ2-3, with D tentatively TRBD2 (5 bases). Per germline, CDR1 LNHDA and CDR2 SQIVND (reference sequence). Trimming pared 5 bases from V and 6 bases from J, leaving 15 bases between. The CDR3 has 14 residues. DNA of the CDR3: TGTGCCAGTAGTCCCGAGGGTAGGTCCGATACGCAGTATTTT. Encoded protein: CASSPEGRSDTQYF.

The chain couples TRBV5-1 to TRBJ1-4; 8 positions agree with TRBD1. This CDR3 spans 19 amino acids. Germline V gives CDR1 SGHRS, CDR2 YFSETQ. Unmatched junction bases numbered 13, after V lost 0 bases and J lost 3 bases. The CDR3 reads CASSLGSIQGVEANEKLFF. The DNA of the CDR3 is TGCGCCAGCAGCTTGGGAAGTATACAGGGGGTTGAGGCTAATGAAAAACTGTTTTTT. The full variable domain, in which reference TRBV5-1 and TRBJ1-4 provide the parts outside the CDR3, is KAGVTQTPRYLIKTRGQQVTLSCSPISGHRSVSWYQQTPGQGLQFLFEYFSETQRNKGNFPGRFSGRQFSNSRSEMNVSTLELGDSALYLCASSLGSIQGVEANEKLFFGSGTQLSVL.

The chain carries TRBV5-1 and TRBJ1-1; D possibly corresponds to TRBD1 (5 bases). Germline V gene sequence: CDR1 SGHRS, CDR2 YFSETQ. The CDR3 loop spans 15 amino acids. V lost 4 bases, J lost 3 bases, and 16 bases lay in between. DNA for the CDR3: TGCGCCAGCAGCCCCGACCTAGCGGGGGACACTGAAGCTTTCTTT. As protein: CASSPDLAGDTEAFF.

A word on this clone: One junction end disagrees with the germline gene, perhaps due to a read error. V gene TRBV7-9 combines with J gene TRBJ1-1; TRBD1 aligns across 7 bases. The CDR3 contains 15 residues. CDR1 SEHNR and CDR2 FQNEAQ come from the germline V gene (reference sequence). CDR3 nucleotide sequence: TGTTCCAGCAGCTTAGCACGAGGGGGCGCGGAGTGGGCTTTCTTT. This codes for CSSSLARGGAEWAFF.